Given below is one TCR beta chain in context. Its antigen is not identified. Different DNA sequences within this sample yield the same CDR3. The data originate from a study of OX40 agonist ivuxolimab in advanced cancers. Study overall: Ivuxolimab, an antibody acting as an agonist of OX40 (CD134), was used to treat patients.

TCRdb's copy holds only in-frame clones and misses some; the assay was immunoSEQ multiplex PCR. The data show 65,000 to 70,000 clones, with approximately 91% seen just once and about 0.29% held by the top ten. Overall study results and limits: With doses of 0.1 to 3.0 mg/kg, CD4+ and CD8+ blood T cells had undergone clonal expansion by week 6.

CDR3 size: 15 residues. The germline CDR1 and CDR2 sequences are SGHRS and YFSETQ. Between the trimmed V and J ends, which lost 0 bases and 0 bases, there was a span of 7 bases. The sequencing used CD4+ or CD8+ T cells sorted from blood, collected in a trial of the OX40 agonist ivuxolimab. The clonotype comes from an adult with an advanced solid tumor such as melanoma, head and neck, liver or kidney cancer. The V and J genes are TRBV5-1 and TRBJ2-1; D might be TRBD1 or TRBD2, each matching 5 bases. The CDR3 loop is CASSLGGSSYNEQFF. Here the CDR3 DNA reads TGCGCCAGCAGCTTGGGGGGGAGCTCCTACAATGAGCAGTTCTTC.